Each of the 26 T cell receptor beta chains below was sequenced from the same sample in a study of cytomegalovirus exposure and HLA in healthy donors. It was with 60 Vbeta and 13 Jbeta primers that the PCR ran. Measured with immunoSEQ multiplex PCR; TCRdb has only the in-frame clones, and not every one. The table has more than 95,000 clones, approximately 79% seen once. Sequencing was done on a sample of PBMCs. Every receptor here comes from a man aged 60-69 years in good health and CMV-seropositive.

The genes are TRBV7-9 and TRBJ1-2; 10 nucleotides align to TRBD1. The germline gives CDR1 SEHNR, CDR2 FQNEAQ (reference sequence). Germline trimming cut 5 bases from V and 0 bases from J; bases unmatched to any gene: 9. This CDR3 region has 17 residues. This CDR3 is CASSPWGQGRANYGYTF. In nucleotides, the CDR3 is TGTGCCAGCAGCCCCTGGGGACAGGGGCGAGCTAACTATGGCTACACCTTC.

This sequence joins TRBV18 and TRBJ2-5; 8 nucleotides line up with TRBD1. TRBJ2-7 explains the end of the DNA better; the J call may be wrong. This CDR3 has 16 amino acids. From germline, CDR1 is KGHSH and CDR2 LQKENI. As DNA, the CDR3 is TGTGCCAGCTCACCGGGAGTAACAGGGGGTCTCTACGAGCAGTACTTC. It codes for CASSPGVTGGLYEQYF.

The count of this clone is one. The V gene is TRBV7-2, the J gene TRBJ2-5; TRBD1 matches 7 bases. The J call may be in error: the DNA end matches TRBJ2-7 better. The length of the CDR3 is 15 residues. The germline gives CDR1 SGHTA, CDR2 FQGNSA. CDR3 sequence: CASSLLRQGSREQYF. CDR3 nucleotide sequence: TGTGCCAGCAGCTTATTGAGACAGGGTTCACGCGAGCAGTACTTC.

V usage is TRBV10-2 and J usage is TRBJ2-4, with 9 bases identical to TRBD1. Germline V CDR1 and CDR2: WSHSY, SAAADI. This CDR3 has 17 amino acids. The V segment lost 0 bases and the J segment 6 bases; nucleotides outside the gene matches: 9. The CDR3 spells CASSESGGGTGINIQYF. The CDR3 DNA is TGCGCCAGCAGTGAGTCGGGGGGCGGGACAGGGATAAACATTCAGTACTTC.

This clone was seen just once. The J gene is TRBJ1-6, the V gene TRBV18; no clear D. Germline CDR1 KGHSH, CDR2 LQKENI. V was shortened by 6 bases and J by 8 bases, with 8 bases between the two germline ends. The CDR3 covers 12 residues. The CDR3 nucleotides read TGTGCCAGCTCCACTATCGATTCACCCCTCCACTTT. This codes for CASSTIDSPLHF.

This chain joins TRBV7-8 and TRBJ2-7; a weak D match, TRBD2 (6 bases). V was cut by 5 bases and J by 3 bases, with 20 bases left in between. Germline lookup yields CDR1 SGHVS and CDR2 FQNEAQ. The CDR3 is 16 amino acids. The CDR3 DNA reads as TGTGCCAGCAGCCCTCGGGACTTCTTTTCGATCTACGAGCAGTACTTC. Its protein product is CASSPRDFFSIYEQYF.

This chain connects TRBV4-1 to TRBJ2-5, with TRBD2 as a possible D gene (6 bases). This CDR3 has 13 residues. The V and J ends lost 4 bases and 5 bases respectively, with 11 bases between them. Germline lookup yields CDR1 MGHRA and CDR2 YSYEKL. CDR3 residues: CASSPTRGETQYF. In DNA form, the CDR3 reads TGCGCCAGCAGCCCGACCCGGGGGGAGACCCAGTACTTC.

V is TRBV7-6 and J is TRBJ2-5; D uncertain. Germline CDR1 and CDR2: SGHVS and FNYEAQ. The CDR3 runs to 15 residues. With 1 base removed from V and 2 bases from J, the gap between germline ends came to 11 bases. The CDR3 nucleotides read TGTGCCAGCAGCTTAGACCCCCTACGGCAAGAGACCCAGTACTTC. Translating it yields CASSLDPLRQETQYF.

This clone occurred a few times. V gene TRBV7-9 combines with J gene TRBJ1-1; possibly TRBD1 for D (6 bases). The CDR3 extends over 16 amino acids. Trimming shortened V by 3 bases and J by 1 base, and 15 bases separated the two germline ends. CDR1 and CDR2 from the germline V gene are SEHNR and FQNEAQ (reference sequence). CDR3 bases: TGTGCCAGCAGCTTTTGGTCGGGAGGGGGGAACACTGAAGCTTTCTTT. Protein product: CASSFWSGGGNTEAFF.

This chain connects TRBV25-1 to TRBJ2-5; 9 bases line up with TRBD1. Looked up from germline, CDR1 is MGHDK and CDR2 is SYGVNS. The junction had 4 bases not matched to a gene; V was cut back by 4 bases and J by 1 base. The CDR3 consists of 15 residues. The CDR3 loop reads CASSAGQGPQETQYF. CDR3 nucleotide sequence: TGTGCCAGCAGTGCGGGACAGGGCCCCCAAGAGACCCAGTACTTC.

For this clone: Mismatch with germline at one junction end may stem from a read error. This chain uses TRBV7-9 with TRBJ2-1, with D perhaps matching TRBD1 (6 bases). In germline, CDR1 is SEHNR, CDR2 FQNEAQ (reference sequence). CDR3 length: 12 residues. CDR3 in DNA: TGTTCCAGCAGCCGACAGGACGATGAGCAGTTCTTC. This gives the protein CSSSRQDDEQFF.

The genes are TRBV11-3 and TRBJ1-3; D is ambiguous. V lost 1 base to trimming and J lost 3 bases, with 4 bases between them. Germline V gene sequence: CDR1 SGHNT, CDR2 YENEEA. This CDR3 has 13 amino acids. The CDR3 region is CASSLGSGNTIYF. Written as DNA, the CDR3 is TGTGCCAGCAGCTTAGGGAGTGGAAACACCATATATTTT.

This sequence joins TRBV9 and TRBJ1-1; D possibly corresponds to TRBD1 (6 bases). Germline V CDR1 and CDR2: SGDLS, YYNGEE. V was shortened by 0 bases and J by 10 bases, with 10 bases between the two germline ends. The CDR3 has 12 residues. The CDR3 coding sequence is TGTGCCAGCAGCGTAGAGGGGGTTGGAGCTTTCTTT. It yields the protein CASSVEGVGAFF.

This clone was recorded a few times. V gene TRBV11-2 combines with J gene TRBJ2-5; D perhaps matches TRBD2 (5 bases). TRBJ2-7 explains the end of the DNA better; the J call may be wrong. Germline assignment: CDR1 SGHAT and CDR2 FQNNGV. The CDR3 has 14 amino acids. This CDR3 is CASSSHTDSYEQYF. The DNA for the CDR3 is TGTGCCAGCAGCTCCCATACGGACTCGTACGAGCAGTACTTC.

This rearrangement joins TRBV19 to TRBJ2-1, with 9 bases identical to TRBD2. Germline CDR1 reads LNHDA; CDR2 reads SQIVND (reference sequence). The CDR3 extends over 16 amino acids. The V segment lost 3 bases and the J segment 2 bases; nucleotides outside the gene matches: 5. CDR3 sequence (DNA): TGTGCCAGTAGTATGAGTCCTAGCGGGGCCTACAATGAGCAGTTCTTC. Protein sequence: CASSMSPSGAYNEQFF. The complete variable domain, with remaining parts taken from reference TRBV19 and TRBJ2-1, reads DGGITQSPKYLFRKEGQNVTLSCEQNLNHDAMYWYRQDPGQGLRLIYYSQIVNDFQKGDIAEGYSVSREKKESFPLTVTSAQKNPTAFYLCASSMSPSGAYNEQFFGPGTRLTVL.

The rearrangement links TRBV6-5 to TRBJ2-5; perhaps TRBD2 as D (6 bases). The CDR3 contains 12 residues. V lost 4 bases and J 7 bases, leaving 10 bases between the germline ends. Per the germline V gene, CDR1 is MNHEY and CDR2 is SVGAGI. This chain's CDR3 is CASSSGAGTQYF. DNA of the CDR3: TGTGCCAGCAGTTCGGGAGCCGGGACCCAGTACTTC.

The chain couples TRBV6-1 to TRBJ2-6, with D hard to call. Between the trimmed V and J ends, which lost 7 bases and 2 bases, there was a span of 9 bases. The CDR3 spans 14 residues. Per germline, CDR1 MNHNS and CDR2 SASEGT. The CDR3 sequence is CASTVGAGANVLTF. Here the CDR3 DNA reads TGTGCCAGCACGGTTGGAGCTGGGGCCAACGTCCTGACTTTC.

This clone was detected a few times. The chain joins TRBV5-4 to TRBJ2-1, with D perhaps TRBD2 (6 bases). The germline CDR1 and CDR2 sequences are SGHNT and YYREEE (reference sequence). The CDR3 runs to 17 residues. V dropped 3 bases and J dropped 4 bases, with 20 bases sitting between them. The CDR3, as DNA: TGTGCCAGCAGCTCAATCCTCTCGGGGGTTCGTTACAATGAGCAGTTCTTC. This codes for CASSSILSGVRYNEQFF.

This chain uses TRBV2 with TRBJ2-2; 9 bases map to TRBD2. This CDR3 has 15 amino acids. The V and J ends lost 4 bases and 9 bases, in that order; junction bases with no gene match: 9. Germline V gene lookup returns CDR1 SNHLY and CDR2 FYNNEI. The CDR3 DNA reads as TGTGCCAGCAGTGGTAGCGGGGGAGCTGCCCGGGAGCTGTTTTTT. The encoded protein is CASSGSGGAARELFF.

CDR3 sequence: CASSLPRQGSEKLFF. The CDR3 DNA sequence: TGTGCCAGCTCACTCCCGAGACAGGGATCCGAAAAACTGTTTTTT. The chain recombines TRBV18 with TRBJ1-4; TRBD1 matches at 7 bases. In germline, CDR1 is KGHSH, CDR2 LQKENI. CDR3 length: 15 residues. The V segment lost 4 bases and the J segment 8 bases; nucleotides outside the gene matches: 10.

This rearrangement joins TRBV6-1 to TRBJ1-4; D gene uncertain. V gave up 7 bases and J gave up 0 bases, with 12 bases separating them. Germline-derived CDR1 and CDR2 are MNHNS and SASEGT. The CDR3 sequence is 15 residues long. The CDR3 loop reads CASKAGSATNEKLFF. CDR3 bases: TGTGCCAGCAAAGCAGGTTCCGCAACTAATGAAAAACTGTTTTTT.

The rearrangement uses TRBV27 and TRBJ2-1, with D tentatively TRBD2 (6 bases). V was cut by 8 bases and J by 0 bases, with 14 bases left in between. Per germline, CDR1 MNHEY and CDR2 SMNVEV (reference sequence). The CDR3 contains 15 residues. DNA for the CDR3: TGTGCCAGCTCGGGAGTGGGGAGCTCCTACAATGAGCAGTTCTTC. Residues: CASSGVGSSYNEQFF.

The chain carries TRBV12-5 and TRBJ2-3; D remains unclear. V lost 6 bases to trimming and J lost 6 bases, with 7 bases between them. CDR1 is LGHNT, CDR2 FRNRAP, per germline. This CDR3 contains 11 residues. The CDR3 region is CASGMEDTQYF. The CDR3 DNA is TGTGCTAGTGGGATGGAGGATACGCAGTATTTT.

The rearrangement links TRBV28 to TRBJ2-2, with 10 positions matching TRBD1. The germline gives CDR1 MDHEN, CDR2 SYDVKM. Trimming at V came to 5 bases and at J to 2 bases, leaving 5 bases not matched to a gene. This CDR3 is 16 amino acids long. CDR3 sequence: CASSLGQGVNTGELFF. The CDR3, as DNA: TGTGCCAGCAGTCTCGGACAGGGGGTCAACACCGGGGAGCTGTTTTTT.

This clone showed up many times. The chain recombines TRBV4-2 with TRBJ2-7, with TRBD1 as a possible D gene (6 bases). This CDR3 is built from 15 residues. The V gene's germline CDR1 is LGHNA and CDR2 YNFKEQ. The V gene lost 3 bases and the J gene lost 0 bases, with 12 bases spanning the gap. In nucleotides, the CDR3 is TGTGCCAGCAGCCAGGACAGTCCAAGCTCCTACGAGCAGTACTTC. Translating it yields CASSQDSPSSYEQYF.

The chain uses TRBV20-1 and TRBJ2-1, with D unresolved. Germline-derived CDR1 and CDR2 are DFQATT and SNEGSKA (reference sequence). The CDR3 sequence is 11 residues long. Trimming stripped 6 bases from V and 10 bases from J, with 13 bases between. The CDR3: CSAPSGVEQFF. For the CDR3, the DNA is TGCAGTGCCCCCTCCGGAGTAGAGCAGTTCTTC.